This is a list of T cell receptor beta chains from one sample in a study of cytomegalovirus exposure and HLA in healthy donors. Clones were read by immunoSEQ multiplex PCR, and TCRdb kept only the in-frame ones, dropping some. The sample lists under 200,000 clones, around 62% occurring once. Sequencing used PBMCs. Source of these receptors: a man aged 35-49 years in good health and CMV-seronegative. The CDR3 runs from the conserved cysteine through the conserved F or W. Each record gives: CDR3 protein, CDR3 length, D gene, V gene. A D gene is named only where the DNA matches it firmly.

CDR3 protein: CASSLYPFAADNSPLHF; CDR3 length: 17; D gene: .; V gene: TRBV28
CDR3 protein: CASNGQIRHEQYF; CDR3 length: 13; D gene: .; V gene: TRBV18
CDR3 protein: CATSRDPRGIAKNIQYF; CDR3 length: 17; D gene: .; V gene: TRBV15
CDR3 protein: CASRRGVTNEKLFF; CDR3 length: 14; D gene: TRBD1; V gene: TRBV2
CDR3 protein: CASSPGETGEAFF; CDR3 length: 13; D gene: .; V gene: TRBV27
CDR3 protein: CASSLRTSGITDTQYF; CDR3 length: 16; D gene: TRBD2; V gene: TRBV5-1
CDR3 protein: CARGFKGRWLLGEKLFF; CDR3 length: 17; D gene: .; V gene: TRBV28
CDR3 protein: CASSPGGNEQFF; CDR3 length: 12; D gene: .; V gene: TRBV18
CDR3 protein: CASSYGVTYGYTF; CDR3 length: 13; D gene: .; V gene: TRBV5-1
CDR3 protein: CASSSERGSPLHF; CDR3 length: 13; D gene: .; V gene: TRBV5-1
CDR3 protein: CASSLDPTGVTSYEQYF; CDR3 length: 17; D gene: .; V gene: TRBV5-1
CDR3 protein: CASRIDRGRSEAFF; CDR3 length: 14; D gene: TRBD1; V gene: TRBV6-1
CDR3 protein: CAISDTSLKRGQETQYF; CDR3 length: 17; D gene: .; V gene: TRBV10-3
CDR3 protein: CASTGGLAGEDTQYF; CDR3 length: 15; D gene: TRBD2; V gene: TRBV6-1
CDR3 protein: CASSPPGLAGGHEQYF; CDR3 length: 16; D gene: TRBD2; V gene: TRBV7-2
CDR3 protein: CASSWTGAEETQYF; CDR3 length: 14; D gene: TRBD1; V gene: TRBV6-5
CDR3 protein: CASSLEGPLAGGADTQYF; CDR3 length: 18; D gene: TRBD2; V gene: TRBV5-1
CDR3 protein: CASSKIPTDRTYIQETQYF; CDR3 length: 19; D gene: .; V gene: TRBV21-1
CDR3 protein: CASSLGVQFFYGYTF; CDR3 length: 15; D gene: .; V gene: TRBV7-2
CDR3 protein: CSASPGHEAFF; CDR3 length: 11; D gene: .; V gene: TRBV20-1
CDR3 protein: CASSLAPGLADEQFF; CDR3 length: 15; D gene: TRBD2; V gene: TRBV5-1
CDR3 protein: CASSLGTSSIQYF; CDR3 length: 13; D gene: .; V gene: TRBV7-3